This TCR beta chain was identified in a study of T cells in Graves' hyperthyroidism and ophthalmopathy. The sample holds many counts of this clonotype. Antigen unknown. TCR beta CDR3 regions were amplified from RNA transcripts. TCR CDR3 underwent first-round RT-PCR with the HTBI primer set. TCRdb reprocessed the multiplex PCR reads with MiXCR, giving one entry per CDR3 protein. The sample has about 400,000 distinct CDR3 sequences, around a sixth seen once; the top ten hold 13% to 15%. Findings of the study overall: In blood, most of the thyroid clonotypes expanded above 0.001 were also present.

Germline lookup yields CDR1 SNHLY and CDR2 FYNNEI. The CDR3 has 14 residues. Trimming removed 7 bases from V and 2 bases from J, with 13 bases in between. Hyperthyroidism patients were newly diagnosed, had disease duration under 2 months, and were aged 18 to 65 years. Uncontrolled infection, other autoimmune disease, pregnancy or lactation excluded patients. Diagnosis relied on clinical symptoms, serum thyroxine and TRAb, thyroid ultrasound and orbital computed tomography. Sequenced: blood. The receptor comes from a woman aged 18-35 years with Graves' hyperthyroidism. The chain has TRBV2 and TRBJ2-3, with a possible D match to TRBD2 (6 bases). For the CDR3, the DNA is TGTGCCAGCACGGGACTTTTACCCACAGATACGCAGTATTTT. Translation gives CASTGLLPTDTQYF.